This T cell receptor (beta chain) originates from a study of T cells in Graves' hyperthyroidism and ophthalmopathy (dated by TCRdb to the late 2010s). With regard to the full study: Peripheral blood was sampled at the time of initial diagnosis, prior to any treatment. To identify distinguishing TCR V-J signatures, a discovery cohort of some 100 patients was used, comprising fewer than 45 with Graves' ophthalmopathy and some 60 with stable Graves' hyperthyroidism. Whether ophthalmopathy could be predicted prospectively was tested in an independent validation cohort made up of approximately 19 hyperthyroidism patients plus 17 patients who later progressed to ophthalmopathy. For training and testing, the 100 or so patients in the discovery cohort were randomly divided in a 7:3 ratio. Thyroid tissue and blood T-cell repertoires from six Graves' hyperthyroidism patients were also compared in the study. Following sampling, methimazole starting at 30 mg daily was given to hyperthyroidism patients, and high-dose intravenous methylprednisolone was given to ophthalmopathy patients. The paper reports TCR Vbeta CDR3 sequencing of fewer than 150 peripheral blood samples: around 45 ophthalmopathy, about 75 hyperthyroidism and around 17 progressor patients. The paper's findings and limits, for the study overall: Most expanded thyroid clonotypes (frequency above 0.001) were also found in blood, which suggests that blood repertoires may mirror thyroid immune responses. Ophthalmopathy was separated from stable hyperthyroidism by a 13 V-J signature model, with roughly 88% sensitivity and about 81% specificity obtained in cross-validation and 80%/75% obtained in testing. In validation, the model predicted progression to ophthalmopathy a median of 6.5 months before onset, with roughly 68% sensitivity and almost 75% specificity. Sample size was not statistically predetermined, and investigators were not blinded to group allocation.

The TCR beta CDR3 regions were amplified from RNA transcripts. For the first round of RT-PCR on the TCR CDR3, the HTBI primer set was used together with the Qiagen OneStep RT-PCR kit. A second multiplex PCR round built the libraries, followed by size selection and purification. Sequencing of the libraries was done on an Illumina HiSeq2000 using paired-end 100 bp reads. The source study handled its data this way. SOAPnuke was used to process the raw data, with reads discarded if the reads contained adapters or uncalled bases, had a mean Phred below 15, or lacked an exact constant-primer or identifier match. COPE v1.2.5 was used to merge high-quality paired reads, and clonotypes were defined as unique nucleotide sequences. Clonotypes were aligned to IMGT TRBV, TRBD and TRBJ reference segments using MiTCR v1.1. Analysis was restricted to V-J combinations with a frequency above 0.0001, which covered roughly 99% of repertoires. The TCS score was defined as the ratio of F50 (clonal expansion) to E x V (chaos), calculated using BLOSUM62-based TCRdist between CDR3 peptides within each V-J. Welch's t-statistics and random forest reduced some 510 V-J features to 10 to 15, which were used in a naive Bayes classifier (R e1071). The public sequencing data were trimmed at Q25 with fastp and processed into clonotypes with MiXCR by TCRdb, which kept only in-frame beta chains. Each entry is one CDR3 protein sequence, shown with its most common DNA and genes. The authors' filters were not applied to this entry. A total of approximately 360,000 distinct CDR3 sequences appear in this sample, about 25% of them only once. The ten largest clones add up to more than 60% of the sample.

A distance of 16 bases separates the germline ends of V and J, which lose 6 bases and 5 bases respectively. The germline V gene specifies SQVTM as CDR1 and ANQGSEA as CDR2. Inclusive of the bounding cysteine and phenylalanine, the CDR3 is 13 residues long. Only CDR3 DNA remains: 39 bases, in frame from the first base. Graves' hyperthyroidism was defined as stable when no progression to ophthalmopathy occurred over 18 months of follow-up. The hyperthyroidism patients were between 18 and 65 years old and newly diagnosed, with a disease duration of less than 2 months. The study excluded patients with uncontrolled infections, other autoimmune diseases, pregnancy or lactation. Diagnoses were based on clinical symptoms, serum thyroxine and TRAb, thyroid ultrasound and orbital computed tomography. PBMCs were separated from about 10 ml of fresh peripheral blood using Ficoll-Paque density gradient centrifugation. Total RNA was extracted using Trizol reagent, and RNA quality was assessed on an Agilent 2100 Bioanalyzer.

This clonotype was recorded a few times. It lacks a known antigen. Per-base quality was not reported, and no clone a single base away is much larger than it. The sample comprised blood. The rearrangement combines TRBV29-1 with TRBJ2-5; no D gene call is confident. The receptor's source is a man aged 50-60 years with Graves' hyperthyroidism. The sequence in DNA is TGCAGCGTGCCCACAGCGACTCGGGAGACCCAGTACTTC. This is translated as CSVPTATRETQYF.